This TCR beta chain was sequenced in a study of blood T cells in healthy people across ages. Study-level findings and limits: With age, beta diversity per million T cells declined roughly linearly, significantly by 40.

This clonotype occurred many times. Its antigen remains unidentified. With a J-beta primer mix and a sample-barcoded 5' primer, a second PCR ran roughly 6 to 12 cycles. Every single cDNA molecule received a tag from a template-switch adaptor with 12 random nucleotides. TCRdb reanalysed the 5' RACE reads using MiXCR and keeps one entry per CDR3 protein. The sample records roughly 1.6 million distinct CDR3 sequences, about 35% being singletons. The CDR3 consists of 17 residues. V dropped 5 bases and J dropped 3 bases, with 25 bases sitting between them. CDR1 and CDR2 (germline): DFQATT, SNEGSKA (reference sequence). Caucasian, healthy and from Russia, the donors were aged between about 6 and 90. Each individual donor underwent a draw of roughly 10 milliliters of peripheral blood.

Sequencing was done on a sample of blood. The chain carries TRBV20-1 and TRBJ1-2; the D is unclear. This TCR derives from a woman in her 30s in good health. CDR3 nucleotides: TGCAGTGCTGCTTACCCTCAAGACCCCCCTCTCTACTATGGCTACACCTTC. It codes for CSAAYPQDPPLYYGYTF.